This entry describes one T cell receptor beta chain. The record originates from a study of blood T cell repertoires in COVID-19. Study-level information: Spain, Italy and the United States supplied samples that represented acute and convalescent COVID-19. From T cells, B-cell-depleted T cells, or PBMCs came the material, which was cDNA or gDNA.

The CDR3 runs 16 residues. Germline CDR1 reads SQVTM; CDR2 reads ANQGSEA. The V end lost 0 bases, the J end lost 2 bases, and 11 bases lay between the germline ends. Authors' methods: Reference gene primer amplification in the assay estimated nucleated cell counts. Repertoires were generated with immunoSEQ multiplex PCR, while TCRdb's copy carries only in-frame clones and drops some. That table gives V, J and clone size, and the DNA gave D and trimming. The sample shows roughly 190,000 clones, around 80% of them seen only once. Clinical history reported by participants formed the basis on which cohorts were assigned.

The genes are TRBV29-1 and TRBJ2-6, with D possibly being TRBD1 (6 bases). The receptor's source is a woman aged 45-65 years with acute COVID-19. Sequenced input: PBMCs or T cells enriched from blood (not recorded which). The CDR3 protein is CSVEDQNRAGANVLTF. The CDR3 nucleotides read TGCAGCGTTGAAGATCAAAACAGGGCTGGGGCCAACGTCCTGACTTTC.